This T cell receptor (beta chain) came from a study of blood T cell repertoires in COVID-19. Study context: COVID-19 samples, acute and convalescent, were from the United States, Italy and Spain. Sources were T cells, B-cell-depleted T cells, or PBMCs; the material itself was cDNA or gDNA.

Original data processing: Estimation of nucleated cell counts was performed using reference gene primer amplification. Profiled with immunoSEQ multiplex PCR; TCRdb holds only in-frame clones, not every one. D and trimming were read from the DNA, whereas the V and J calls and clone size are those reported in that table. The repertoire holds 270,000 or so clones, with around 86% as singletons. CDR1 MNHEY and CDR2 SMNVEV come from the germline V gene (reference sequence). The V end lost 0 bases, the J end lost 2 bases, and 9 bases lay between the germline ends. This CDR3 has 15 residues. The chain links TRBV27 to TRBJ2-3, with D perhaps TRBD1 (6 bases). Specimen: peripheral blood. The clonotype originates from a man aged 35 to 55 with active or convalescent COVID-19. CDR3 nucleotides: TGTGCCAGCAGTTTATCGGGGGCGGCCACAGATACGCAGTATTTT. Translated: CASSLSGAATDTQYF.